Listed below are T cell receptor beta chains from one sample, sequenced in a study of type 1 regulatory T cells. MiXCR was run by TCRdb on the reads, yielding one entry per CDR3 protein. This sample carries 35,000 to 50,000 distinct CDR3 sequences, about 12% of them seen once, and the ten largest clones take approximately 8%. No cognate antigen is known for these TCRs. Material for sequencing was cultured non-Tr1 T cells, either the whole culture or a sorted T cell fraction (not recorded which). The source of these receptors is a human donor in good health. Both conserved end residues are part of each CDR3. Where a row states a size, it is once, few, many or the class of an expanded clone; other rows omit it.

V gene	CDR3 length	J gene	clone size	CDR3 protein
TRBV5-5	15	TRBJ1-4	many	CASSGRGGMNEKLFF
TRBV20-1	14	TRBJ2-5	many	CSGVSGNSQETQYF
TRBV20-1	16	TRBJ2-3	many	CSATSWTSGTTDTQYF
TRBV20-1	15	TRBJ1-5	few	CSASQAVGGNQPQHF
TRBV18	15	TRBJ2-3	-	CASSPPTLSTDTQYF
TRBV7-6	15	TRBJ2-7	few	CASSPRDRGTYEQYF
TRBV6-1	16	TRBJ2-7	-	CASSPTGQALGHEQYF
TRBV30	11	TRBJ2-3	-	CARSDGITQYF
TRBV5-1	15	TRBJ2-1	many	CASSSTSGMVNEQFF
TRBV7-9	15	TRBJ1-6	-	CASSVAKESGSPLHF
TRBV20-1	13	TRBJ1-5	-	CSARDRGYQPQHF
TRBV7-9	15	TRBJ2-3	many	CASSFIQGESDTQYF
TRBV20-1	12	TRBJ2-1	many	CSARQPGQEQFF
TRBV12-3/TRBV12-4	13	TRBJ2-3	many	CASSFRFTDTQYF
TRBV5-1	21	TRBJ2-1	-	CASSPLNPGLAGRSSYNEQFF
TRBV3-1	11	TRBJ2-5	many	CASSQGETQYF
TRBV7-2	15	TRBJ2-7	few	CASSLGPAGYYEQYF
TRBV7-2	14	TRBJ2-1	many	CASTSLAGRSEQFF
TRBV7-2	15	TRBJ2-7	-	CASSWDYPRSYEQYF
TRBV12-3/TRBV12-4	11	TRBJ2-3	many	CASSFRALQYF
TRBV5-8	11	TRBJ2-7	-	CASSKVYEQYF
TRBV6-2/TRBV6-3	16	TRBJ2-1	-	CASYPQGLVLENEQLF
TRBV20-1	15	TRBJ1-1	few	CSARELQGKHTEAFF
TRBV6-4	14	TRBJ2-6	many	CATQPSGGANVLTF
TRBV29-1	14	TRBJ1-2	few	CSVGTGPTNYGYTF
TRBV7-8	15	TRBJ2-7	many	CASSPRTSGSYEQYF
TRBV6-5	14	TRBJ2-1	many	CASSPQWEGNEQFF
TRBV7-2	14	TRBJ1-2	few	CASLPAGHFSGYTF
TRBV5-1	15	TRBJ2-5	-	CASSLGAGGGETQYF
TRBV7-8	15	TRBJ2-1	few	CASSLDGGGPGEQFF
TRBV5-1	14	TRBJ2-7	-	CASSLGGLPYEQYF
TRBV20-1	14	TRBJ1-1	many	CSATSGTSLQGAFF
TRBV5-1	12	TRBJ2-1	many	CASSPGGIEQFF
TRBV10-3	12	TRBJ2-1	many	CAIRGGGDEQFF
TRBV15	15	TRBJ2-1	few	CATNPLAGTDNEQFF
TRBV12-3/TRBV12-4	16	TRBJ1-5	-	CASSPGTGVGNQPQHF
TRBV20-1	13	TRBJ2-4	medium-sized	CSAPSLAKNIQYF
TRBV20-1	13	TRBJ2-3	-	CSAPPGGEDTQYF
TRBV29-1	13	TRBJ1-4	-	CSVRTVQGEKLFF
TRBV6-5	15	TRBJ1-2	many	CASRPPGQGNYGYTF
TRBV24-1	15	TRBJ2-5	-	CATSEPSGSQETQYF
TRBV28	12	TRBJ2-7	few	CASSLRGTEQYF
TRBV6-2/TRBV6-3	18	TRBJ1-2	-	CASSRVPGQGIPPYGYTF
TRBV19	15	TRBJ2-2	once	CASSRVGVASGELFF
TRBV6-2/TRBV6-3	16	TRBJ2-5	many	CASSPFGGRGEETQYF
TRBV5-1	13	TRBJ1-3	many	CASSDTSGNTIYF